The present T cell receptor (beta chain) was sequenced within a study of blood T cell repertoires in COVID-19. Study information: The United States, Italy and Spain provided the acute and convalescent COVID-19 samples. From T cells, B-cell-depleted T cells, or PBMCs came the material, which was cDNA or gDNA.

Authors' processing steps: Estimation of nucleated cell counts was performed using reference gene primer amplification. The assay was immunoSEQ multiplex PCR, and TCRdb's table has in-frame clones only and misses some. V and J calls and clone size come straight from that table; D and trimming were deduced from the DNA. The data contain approximately 74,000 clones, 91% of them singletons. The CDR3 spans 17 residues. Trimming removed 10 bases from V and 2 bases from J, with 24 bases in between. From germline, CDR1 is MNHEY and CDR2 SMNVEV (reference sequence). The TCR originated in a woman in her sixties or seventies with active COVID-19. Input material: peripheral blood. The J gene is TRBJ2-1, the V gene TRBV27, with D maybe TRBD2 (5 bases). The CDR3 DNA is TGTGCCACCTCCGGAGCTAGCCTACGTACCGCCTACAATGAGCAGTTCTTC. Protein: CATSGASLRTAYNEQFF.